These 22 T cell receptor beta chains were all obtained from the same sample, sequenced in a study of CD8+ T cells in alopecia areata. Sequencing used cDNA as its template, made by extracting RNA and reverse transcribing it. Only in-frame clones appear in the TCRdb table, and some are missing; sequencing was by immunoSEQ multiplex PCR. Altogether over 25,000 clones are present, 70% to 80% being singletons, with the ten largest covering approximately 18%. The sequenced sample consisted of NKG2D-low CD8+ T cells sorted from blood. The receptors were gathered from a human donor with alopecia areata.

The chain joins TRBV29-1 to TRBJ1-2; 7 bases align to TRBD1. The CDR3 covers 13 residues. Unmatched junction bases numbered 6, after V lost 6 bases and J lost 2 bases. CDR1 is SQVTM and CDR2 is ANQGSEA in the germline V gene. The CDR3 loop reads CSVLLQGNYGYTF. The CDR3 DNA follows: TGCAGCGTATTATTACAGGGGAACTATGGCTACACCTTC.

V usage is TRBV21-1 and J usage is TRBJ2-5. TRBV21-1 constitutes a pseudogene. The CDR3 has 11 residues. CDR3 loop: CASTPQETQYF. The CDR3 DNA follows: TGTGCCAGCACCCCCCAAGAGACCCAGTACTTC.

V and J are TRBV4-1 and TRBJ2-7, with 10 bases matching TRBD1. V shed 4 bases and J 1 base; nucleotides not matched to a gene: 4. This CDR3 has 15 amino acids. Germline CDR1 MGHRA, CDR2 YSYEKL. CDR3 protein: CASSPPGQGSYEQYF. The CDR3 DNA reads TGCGCCAGCAGCCCACCGGGACAGGGGTCCTACGAGCAGTACTTC.

The J gene is TRBJ2-2, the V gene TRBV30; the match to TRBD2 covers 10 bases. This CDR3 spans 15 amino acids. V shed 4 bases and J 5 bases; nucleotides not matched to a gene: 7. Germline V lookup: CDR1 GTSNPN, CDR2 SVGIG (reference sequence). CDR3 in DNA: TGTGCCTGGAAAGGGCTAGCGGGAGTTACCGGGGAGCTGTTTTTT. Protein product: CAWKGLAGVTGELFF.

The chain uses TRBV29-1 and TRBJ2-1; 10 bases are shared with TRBD1. Germline V CDR1 and CDR2: SQVTM, ANQGSEA. This CDR3 region has 14 residues. V was pared by 3 bases and J by 6 bases, with 5 bases of the junction left unmatched. The CDR3 nucleotides are TGCAGCGTTGACCGGGACAGGGGTGGCAATGAGCAGTTCTTC. Its translation is CSVDRDRGGNEQFF.

The rearrangement links TRBV13 to TRBJ2-3; 7 nucleotides agree with TRBD2. CDR1 is PRHDT, CDR2 FYEKMQ, per germline (reference sequence). The trim removed 5 bases at V and 0 bases at J, leaving 8 bases unmatched. This CDR3 has 16 amino acids. CDR3 region: CASSVTGLRSTDTQYF. CDR3 nucleotide sequence: TGTGCCAGCAGCGTAACGGGACTACGGAGCACAGATACGCAGTATTTT. Based on the CDR3 plus reference TRBV13 and TRBJ2-3, the full variable domain is AAGVIQSPRHLIKEKRETATLKCYPIPRHDTVYWYQQGPGQDPQFLISFYEKMQSDKGSIPDRFSAQQFSDYHSELNMSSLELGDSALYFCASSVTGLRSTDTQYFGPGTRLTVL.

The CDR3, as DNA: TGTGCCTGGAGTGCGAGCAATCAGCCCCAGCATTTT. This gives the protein CAWSASNQPQHF. This rearrangement joins TRBV30 to TRBJ1-5; D gene ambiguous. V lost 1 base and J 1 base, leaving 2 bases between the germline ends. CDR1 and CDR2 from the germline V gene are GTSNPN and SVGIG (reference sequence). The CDR3 consists of 12 residues.

V and J are TRBV6-4 and TRBJ2-3; TRBD2 agrees at 7 bases. V gave up 4 bases and J gave up 3 bases; unmatched junction bases: 4. CDR3 length: 14 amino acids. CDR1 MRHNA and CDR2 SNTAGT come from the germline V gene. The CDR3 region is CASSARGGTDTQYF. Here the CDR3 DNA reads TGTGCCAGCAGTGCACGGGGAGGGACAGATACGCAGTATTTT.

The J gene is TRBJ2-7, the V gene TRBV2, with D maybe TRBD1 (5 bases). Germline lookup yields CDR1 SNHLY and CDR2 FYNNEI. The CDR3 is 14 amino acids. The V end was cut by 4 bases, the J end by 3 bases, with 13 bases between. Written as DNA, the CDR3 is TGTGCCAGCAGTGTGGGTCAGGGTGGCTACGAGCAGTACTTC. This codes for CASSVGQGGYEQYF.

The chain recombines TRBV27 with TRBJ1-1; D unresolved. This CDR3 is built from 13 residues. V lost 3 bases to trimming and J lost 1 base, with 6 bases between them. Germline loops: CDR1 MNHEY, CDR2 SMNVEV (reference sequence). In DNA form, the CDR3 reads TGTGCCAGCAGTTTTAACAGGAACACTGAAGCTTTCTTT. Encoded protein: CASSFNRNTEAFF.

The chain recombines TRBV27 with TRBJ1-1; D not certain. Germline assignment: CDR1 MNHEY and CDR2 SMNVEV (reference sequence). Trimming shortened V by 8 bases and J by 7 bases, and 17 bases separated the two germline ends. CDR3 size: 13 residues. The CDR3 DNA reads TGTGCCAGCGCTTTGAGAGCCTCCCTTGAAGCTTTCTTT. Translated, it gives CASALRASLEAFF.

V usage is TRBV9 and J usage is TRBJ2-7, with no clear D. The germline gives CDR1 SGDLS, CDR2 YYNGEE. This CDR3 region has 13 residues. V lost 0 bases and J lost 0, with 4 bases in between. The CDR3 loop is CASSVVPSYEQYF. Here the CDR3 DNA reads TGTGCCAGCAGCGTAGTACCCTCCTACGAGCAGTACTTC.

The rearrangement uses TRBV7-9 and TRBJ2-5; D is uncertain. Germline V gene sequence: CDR1 SEHNR, CDR2 FQNEAQ (reference sequence). V dropped 1 base and J dropped 5 bases, with 17 bases sitting between them. The CDR3 runs 16 residues. The CDR3 sequence is CASSLVSRPSWETQYF. In DNA form, the CDR3 reads TGTGCCAGCAGCTTAGTATCGCGACCTTCTTGGGAGACCCAGTACTTC.

The chain couples TRBV29-1 to TRBJ2-3, with D tentatively TRBD1 (6 bases). Germline V gene sequence: CDR1 SQVTM, CDR2 ANQGSEA. The CDR3 extends over 14 amino acids. The germline V and J ends were trimmed by 4 bases and 0 bases, with 11 bases remaining between them. CDR3 sequence (DNA): TGCAGCGTTGCAGGACAGACTAGCACAGATACGCAGTATTTT. As protein: CSVAGQTSTDTQYF.

This chain links TRBV6-4 with TRBJ1-1; 7 bases agree with TRBD1. Per the germline V gene, CDR1 is MRHNA and CDR2 is SNTAGT. V was clipped by 6 bases and J by 3 bases; unmatched bases: 7. The CDR3 is 14 amino acids. The CDR3 protein is CASSDRDGDTEAFF. The CDR3 DNA reads as TGTGCCAGCAGCGACAGGGACGGGGACACTGAAGCTTTCTTT.

This sequence joins TRBV4-1 and TRBJ2-7; D gene unclear. CDR1 and CDR2 (germline): MGHRA, YSYEKL. This CDR3 is 15 amino acids long. V was clipped by 0 bases and J by 2 bases, with 11 bases between them. The CDR3 is CASSQEFSRTYEQYF. The CDR3, as DNA: TGCGCCAGCAGCCAAGAGTTCTCCCGGACCTACGAGCAGTACTTC.

This clone was detected only a few times. The CDR3 loop reads CASSYRGTTDTQYF. The CDR3 DNA reads as TGTGCCAGCAGTTATCGGGGGACGACAGATACGCAGTATTTT. This chain uses TRBV6-4 with TRBJ2-3; D might be TRBD2 (6 bases). Germline V gene lookup returns CDR1 MRHNA and CDR2 SNTAGT. The V end was cut by 5 bases, the J end by 3 bases, with 12 bases between. The length of the CDR3 is 14 residues.

This chain uses TRBV30 with TRBJ2-3; D call uncertain. V lost 2 bases and J 1 base, leaving 7 bases between the germline ends. This CDR3 is built from 13 residues. The V gene's germline CDR1 is GTSNPN and CDR2 SVGIG (reference sequence). This chain's CDR3 is CAWSSVGTDTQYF. The CDR3, as DNA: TGTGCCTGGAGTTCGGTTGGCACAGATACGCAGTATTTT.

The rearrangement uses TRBV2 and TRBJ2-7; D gene uncertain. CDR1 and CDR2 from the germline V gene are SNHLY and FYNNEI. The CDR3 length is 17 residues. V shed 6 bases and J shed 0 bases, with 21 bases lying between them. The CDR3 region is CASRDAGSDLSSYEQYF. CDR3 DNA sequence: TGTGCCAGCAGGGACGCCGGGTCGGACCTTAGCTCCTACGAGCAGTACTTC.

This rearrangement joins TRBV7-9 to TRBJ2-7; 8 bases line up with TRBD1. With 4 bases clipped from V and 5 bases from J, the junction kept 4 bases outside the gene matches. This CDR3 is built from 13 residues. Per germline, CDR1 SEHNR and CDR2 FQNEAQ (reference sequence). CDR3: CASSSGQVNEQYF. The DNA of the CDR3 is TGTGCCAGCAGCTCGGGACAGGTTAACGAGCAGTACTTC.

This clone was seen just once. This chain uses TRBV27 with TRBJ1-3; tentative D call: TRBD1 (5 bases). The CDR3 covers 15 residues. Germline CDR1 is MNHEY and CDR2 is SMNVEV (reference sequence). Trimming stripped 6 bases from V and 4 bases from J, with 16 bases between. As DNA, the CDR3 is TGTGCCAGCAGGGGACGCGAGGGGCACGGAAACACCATATATTTT. Translating it yields CASRGREGHGNTIYF.

The chain couples TRBV9 to TRBJ2-7; 11 bases match TRBD1. V gave up 4 bases and J gave up 6 bases; unmatched junction bases: 9. Germline loops: CDR1 SGDLS, CDR2 YYNGEE. The CDR3 loop spans 15 amino acids. CDR3 residues: CASSPTGTGGFEQYF. Here the CDR3 DNA reads TGTGCCAGCAGCCCAACCGGGACAGGGGGATTCGAGCAGTACTTC.